The 29 T cell receptor beta chains below were found in one sample sequenced in a study of cytomegalovirus exposure and HLA in healthy donors. The PCR ran on 60 Vbeta and 13 Jbeta primers. TCRdb's copy holds only in-frame clones and misses some; the assay was immunoSEQ multiplex PCR. The top ten clones hold 1.5% to 2% of a sample with roughly 130,000 clones, over 60% of them seen once. The sequencing input was PBMCs. These receptors were taken from a man aged 40-50 years in good health and CMV-seronegative.

The V and J genes are TRBV5-1 and TRBJ2-7; TRBD2 aligns across 10 bases. J was trimmed by 4 bases and V by 3 bases; bases with no gene match: 10. The V gene's germline CDR1 is SGHRS and CDR2 YFSETQ. CDR3 length: 16 amino acids. The CDR3 loop is CASSSTPSGGMYEQYF. The CDR3 region has the DNA TGCGCCAGCAGCTCGACGCCTAGCGGGGGTATGTACGAGCAGTACTTC.

The chain combines TRBV6-1 with TRBJ1-1; TRBD1 aligns across 8 bases. With 0 bases clipped from V and 3 bases from J, the junction kept 6 bases outside the gene matches. The CDR3 is 16 residues long. Germline CDR1 MNHNS, CDR2 SASEGT. CDR3 residues: CASSEAAGGGDTEAFF. CDR3 sequence (DNA): TGTGCCAGCAGTGAAGCGGCAGGGGGCGGGGACACTGAAGCTTTCTTT.

This clone was found once. V is TRBV10-3 and J is TRBJ2-2; TRBD1 matches 8 bases. Trimming took 2 bases from V and 6 from J; bases not matched to a gene: 5. Germline V gives CDR1 ENHRY, CDR2 SYGVKD. The CDR3 is 15 residues long. The CDR3 sequence: CAISEPDRESGELFF. The CDR3 DNA reads TGTGCCATCAGTGAGCCGGACAGGGAATCCGGGGAGCTGTTTTTT.

Concerning this clone itself: A junction end diverges from the germline sequence, so it may reflect a read error. V is TRBV7-9 and J is TRBJ1-2; D possibly corresponds to TRBD1 (6 bases). This CDR3 comprises 14 residues. Germline V gene lookup returns CDR1 SEHNR and CDR2 FQNEAQ (reference sequence). The CDR3 region has the DNA TGTTCCAGCAGCCCACCTGGACAGCCGTATGGCTACACCTTC. It specifies CSSSPPGQPYGYTF.

The chain has TRBV7-2 and TRBJ2-1, with TRBD2 matching 10 bases. CDR3 length equals 15 residues. V trimming: 1 base; J trimming: 7 bases; junction bases outside the gene matches: 4. Germline V gene data show CDR1 as SGHTA and CDR2 as FQGNSA. The CDR3 loop is CASSLGASGGNEQFF. The DNA of the CDR3 is TGTGCCAGCAGCTTAGGGGCTAGCGGGGGAAATGAGCAGTTCTTC.

Written as DNA, the CDR3 is TGTGCCAGCAGCTTGGCCCCCGGGGGGGGCACTGAAGCTTTCTTT. This sequence encodes CASSLAPGGGTEAFF. The gene calls are TRBV5-6 and TRBJ1-1, with D perhaps TRBD1 (5 bases). The CDR3 covers 15 residues. Germline values: CDR1 SGHDT, CDR2 YYEEEE. The V and J ends lost 0 bases and 4 bases respectively, with 13 bases between them.

In this sample, this clone turned up a few times. V gene TRBV27 combines with J gene TRBJ2-3; 9 bases align to TRBD1. CDR3 size: 15 residues. The V segment lost 5 bases and the J segment 6 bases; nucleotides outside the gene matches: 9. CDR1 and CDR2 (germline): MNHEY, SMNVEV (reference sequence). CDR3 sequence reads: CASSGYRGPSDTQYF. In nucleotides, the CDR3 is TGTGCCAGCAGTGGATACAGGGGGCCATCGGATACGCAGTATTTT.

This clone was counted between two and nine times. This rearrangement joins TRBV19 to TRBJ2-2; maybe TRBD2 (5 bases). Deletions cut 10 bases from V and 6 bases from J, with 15 bases between. The CDR3 is 13 residues long. CDR1 is LNHDA and CDR2 is SQIVND in the germline V gene (reference sequence). The CDR3 coding sequence is TGTGCCATCCAGAGCGCGGGCTCCGGGGAGCTGTTTTTT. Translating it yields CAIQSAGSGELFF.

In this sample, this clone turned up a few times. The chain is built from TRBV18 and TRBJ1-3; tentatively, D is TRBD1 (6 bases). Germline CDR1 is KGHSH and CDR2 is LQKENI. The CDR3 covers 16 residues. Trimming removed 2 bases from V and 0 bases from J, with 11 bases in between. CDR3 amino acids: CASSPNRAGSGNTIYF. DNA of the CDR3: TGTGCCAGCTCACCAAACAGGGCTGGCTCTGGAAACACCATATATTTT.

V and J are TRBV7-2 and TRBJ2-3; TRBD1 might be the D (5 bases). The CDR3 runs 15 residues. The germline V gene has CDR1 SGHTA and CDR2 FQGNSA. The ends were cut back, 1 base at V and 4 bases at J, with 12 bases in the middle. CDR3 region: CASSLGMQGPDTQYF. The DNA of the CDR3 is TGTGCCAGCAGCTTAGGTATGCAGGGCCCAGATACGCAGTATTTT.

CDR3 coding DNA: TGCAGCGTTTTACTAGCGGGAGTATACAATGAGCAGTTCTTC. Protein sequence: CSVLLAGVYNEQFF. The chain joins TRBV29-1 to TRBJ2-1; 11 bases are shared with TRBD2. This CDR3 region has 14 residues. Unmatched junction bases numbered 4, after V lost 5 bases and J lost 4 bases. Germline CDR1 reads SQVTM; CDR2 reads ANQGSEA.

CDR3 nucleotide sequence: TGCGCCAGCAGCCCCGGACAGGGGAGCCTCTACGAGCAGTACTTC. It translates to CASSPGQGSLYEQYF. The gene calls are TRBV4-3 and TRBJ2-7; 9 bases are a match to TRBD1. This CDR3 region has 15 residues. V lost 4 bases to trimming and J lost 3 bases; unmatched junction nucleotides: 7. The germline gives CDR1 LGHNA, CDR2 YSLEER.

The rearrangement joins TRBV10-3 to TRBJ1-4; perhaps TRBD1 as D (5 bases). This CDR3 has 14 amino acids. From germline, CDR1 is ENHRY and CDR2 SYGVKD. V lost 8 bases and J lost 6, with 16 bases in between. The CDR3 protein is CAIGSGPSDEKLFF. The CDR3 region has the DNA TGTGCCATCGGTTCAGGGCCCTCGGATGAAAAACTGTTTTTT.

This chain links TRBV28 with TRBJ1-3, with a possible D match to TRBD1 (6 bases). Trimming shortened V by 3 bases and J by 0 bases, and 18 bases separated the two germline ends. Germline CDR1 reads MDHEN; CDR2 reads SYDVKM. The CDR3 is 18 amino acids. CDR3 sequence reads: CASSFTWTAEASGNTIYF. The CDR3 DNA is TGTGCCAGCAGTTTCACTTGGACAGCGGAGGCCTCTGGAAACACCATATATTTT.

This clone was detected only a few times. The CDR3 DNA follows: TGTGCCAGCAGTCGTGAGGGACTAGCGGGGGCCAACTCCTACGAGCAGTACTTC. Translated, it gives CASSREGLAGANSYEQYF. The chain couples TRBV28 to TRBJ2-7; TRBD2 agrees at 14 bases. The V and J ends lost 5 bases and 0 bases, in that order; junction bases with no gene match: 9. The CDR3 length is 18 residues. Germline CDR1 MDHEN, CDR2 SYDVKM.

The chain employs TRBV7-2 and TRBJ2-7; 7 nucleotides align to TRBD2. Germline V gene lookup returns CDR1 SGHTA and CDR2 FQGNSA. With V trimmed by 0 bases and J by 1 base, 3 bases remained unmatched. There are 15 residues in the CDR3. The DNA of the CDR3 is TGTGCCAGCAGCTTAGCGGGAGGGCCGTCCTACGAGCAGTACTTC. Protein: CASSLAGGPSYEQYF. Drawing the rest from reference TRBV7-2 and TRBJ2-7, the complete variable domain is GAGVSQSPSNKVTEKGKDVELRCDPISGHTALYWYRQSLGQGLEFLIYFQGNSAPDKSGLPSDRFSAERTGGSVSTLTIQRTQQEDSAVYLCASSLAGGPSYEQYFGPGTRLTVT.

The chain joins TRBV4-2 to TRBJ2-5, with 7 nucleotides matching TRBD2. Per germline, CDR1 LGHNA and CDR2 YNFKEQ. The CDR3 is made up of 16 amino acids. Trimming removed 4 bases from V and 0 bases from J; junction bases left unmatched: 8. The CDR3 DNA reads TGTGCCAGCAGCCCCCGATTCGGGAGGTACCAAGAGACCCAGTACTTC. Translated: CASSPRFGRYQETQYF.

This clone was counted once. The chain employs TRBV27 and TRBJ2-7, with D maybe TRBD2 (5 bases). The V gene's germline CDR1 is MNHEY and CDR2 SMNVEV (reference sequence). There are 17 residues in the CDR3. V gave up 0 bases and J gave up 1 base, with 16 bases separating them. The CDR3 is CASSLSGTGIGSYEQYF. The CDR3, as DNA: TGTGCCAGCAGTTTATCAGGTACCGGGATTGGATCCTACGAGCAGTACTTC.

J is TRBJ2-7 and V is TRBV4-1; D is perhaps TRBD2 (6 bases). Trimming shortened V by 0 bases and J by 4 bases, and 16 bases separated the two germline ends. CDR3 length equals 16 residues. Germline V gene lookup returns CDR1 MGHRA and CDR2 YSYEKL. CDR3 bases: TGCGCCAGCAGCCAAGATGGAGGGGTCGGCGTTTACGAGCAGTACTTC. Translation: CASSQDGGVGVYEQYF.

This clone occurred a few times. This chain uses TRBV5-6 with TRBJ2-7; the D gene is possibly TRBD1 (7 bases). This CDR3 spans 14 amino acids. Germline V lookup: CDR1 SGHDT, CDR2 YYEEEE. V was cut by 4 bases and J by 7 bases, with 18 bases left in between. The DNA for the CDR3 is TGTGCCAGCAGCAAGGAGGAGGGGGCGGGAGAGCAGTACTTC. Its protein product is CASSKEEGAGEQYF.

J is TRBJ2-7 and V is TRBV5-5; TRBD1 aligns across 7 bases. Trimming took 1 base from V and 2 from J; bases not matched to a gene: 6. CDR3 length: 15 amino acids. Germline CDR1 is SGHKS and CDR2 is YYEKEE (reference sequence). In nucleotides, the CDR3 is TGTGCCAGCAGCTTGCGGCAGGGGGATACCTACGAGCAGTACTTC. It codes for CASSLRQGDTYEQYF.

The chain joins TRBV19 to TRBJ1-5, with 8 bases lining up with TRBD1. Germline lookup yields CDR1 LNHDA and CDR2 SQIVND (reference sequence). The V and J ends lost 4 bases and 2 bases, in that order; junction bases with no gene match: 4. The CDR3 contains 15 residues. The CDR3 sequence is CASSTQGGGNQPQHF. The CDR3 nucleotides read TGTGCCAGTAGTACACAGGGGGGGGGCAATCAGCCCCAGCATTTT.

The chain couples TRBV28 to TRBJ1-6; 10 nucleotides align to TRBD1. The CDR3 has 14 amino acids. V shed 2 bases and J 10 bases; nucleotides not matched to a gene: 2. Germline V gene data show CDR1 as MDHEN and CDR2 as SYDVKM. In DNA, the CDR3 is TGTGCCAGCAGTTTAGGGACAGGGGTCTCACCCCTCCACTTT. It is translated as CASSLGTGVSPLHF.

This clone came up once. Distinct nucleotide sequences in the sample also encode this CDR3. The V gene is TRBV4-2, the J gene TRBJ2-7; possible D gene TRBD1, 6 bases. The V gene's germline CDR1 is LGHNA and CDR2 YNFKEQ. CDR3 length: 16 residues. Trimming removed 0 bases from V and 3 bases from J, with 15 bases in between. CDR3 DNA: TGTGCCAGCAGCCAAGAAGTCAGGGGTCAGGACTACGAGCAGTACTTC. It encodes CASSQEVRGQDYEQYF.

The chain is built from TRBV2 and TRBJ2-5; D is ambiguous. Germline V gives CDR1 SNHLY, CDR2 FYNNEI. Trimming took off 4 bases at V and 3 bases at J, with 15 bases between the two ends. CDR3 length equals 15 residues. The CDR3 loop is CASSVNSGTEETQYF. CDR3 sequence (DNA): TGTGCCAGCAGTGTAAACTCAGGAACTGAAGAGACCCAGTACTTC.

The chain employs TRBV19 and TRBJ1-5; D not resolved. Trimming shortened V by 4 bases and J by 7 bases, and 14 bases separated the two germline ends. Germline CDR1 and CDR2: LNHDA and SQIVND (reference sequence). CDR3 length equals 14 residues. The CDR3 bases are TGTGCCAGTAGTACGGCTCGAGGAGCCCAGCCCCAGCATTTT. This codes for CASSTARGAQPQHF.

V usage is TRBV5-1 and J usage is TRBJ2-5; 7 nucleotides match TRBD1. The J segment lost 5 bases and the V segment lost 4 bases, leaving 11 bases of the junction unmatched. Germline-derived CDR1 and CDR2 are SGHRS and YFSETQ. This CDR3 contains 15 residues. The CDR3 spells CASSAASTGWETQYF. DNA of the CDR3: TGCGCCAGCAGCGCTGCCTCGACAGGGTGGGAGACCCAGTACTTC.

The DNA for the CDR3 is TGTGCCTGGAGGGGCCTGGACAGCTTCTATGGCTACACCTTC. This encodes CAWRGLDSFYGYTF. This chain joins TRBV30 and TRBJ1-2; D is possibly TRBD1 (6 bases). Germline lookup yields CDR1 GTSNPN and CDR2 SVGIG (reference sequence). V lost 3 bases and J lost 4, with 15 bases in between. The length of the CDR3 is 14 residues.

This sequence joins TRBV2 and TRBJ2-7; perhaps TRBD2 as D (5 bases). There are 13 residues in the CDR3. Germline CDR1 SNHLY, CDR2 FYNNEI. Trimming took 6 bases from V and 0 from J, leaving 9 bases between them. CDR3 in amino acids: CASRDSPSYEQYF. CDR3 coding DNA: TGTGCCAGCAGGGACTCCCCCTCCTACGAGCAGTACTTC.